The source of this TCR beta chain is a study of blood T cell repertoires in COVID-19. About the study: Acute and convalescent COVID-19 samples came from the United States, Italy and Spain.

How the authors handled the data: Amplification from reference gene primers served as the basis for estimated nucleated cell counts. Method: immunoSEQ multiplex PCR; TCRdb's copy keeps in-frame clones and lacks some. V and J calls and clone size are as listed in that table; D and trimming were resolved from the DNA. Counted here are 200,000 to 250,000 clones, about 80% occurring once; the ten biggest clones make up around 2.7%. The CDR3 spans 13 residues. Germline V gene lookup returns CDR1 SGDLS and CDR2 YYNGEE. The V gene end was trimmed by 7 bases and the J gene end by 1 base; junction bases not matched to a gene: 3.

This TCR was recovered from a woman in her 30s who had recovered from COVID-19. This chain uses TRBV9 with TRBJ2-3; the match to TRBD2 covers 7 bases. Material: peripheral blood. The CDR3 DNA sequence: TGTGCCAGCGATCGGGAGGGCACAGATACGCAGTATTTT. Translated, it gives CASDREGTDTQYF.